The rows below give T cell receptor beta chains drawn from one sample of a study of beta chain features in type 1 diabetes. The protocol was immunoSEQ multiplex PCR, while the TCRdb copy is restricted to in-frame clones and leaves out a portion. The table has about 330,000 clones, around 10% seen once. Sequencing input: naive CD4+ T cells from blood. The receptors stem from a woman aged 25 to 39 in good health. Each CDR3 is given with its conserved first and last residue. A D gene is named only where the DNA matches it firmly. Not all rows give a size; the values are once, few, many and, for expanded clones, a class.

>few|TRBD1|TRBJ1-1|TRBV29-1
CSATRGGADTEAFF
TGCAGCGCCACCCGAGGGGGCGCCGACACTGAAGCTTTCTTT
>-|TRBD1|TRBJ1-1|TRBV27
CASSLFKRRIGDSNTEAFF
TGTGCCAGCAGTTTATTCAAACGCCGGATCGGGGACAGTAACACTGAAGCTTTCTTT
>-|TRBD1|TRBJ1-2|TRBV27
CASGQGFGYTF
TGTGCGTCGGGACAGGGGTTTGGCTACACCTTC
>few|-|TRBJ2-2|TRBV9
CASMRQNTGELFF
TGTGCCAGCATGCGACAGAACACCGGGGAGCTGTTTTTT
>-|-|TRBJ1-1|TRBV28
CASSFGGITEAFF
TGTGCCAGCAGTTTCGGGGGAATCACTGAAGCTTTCTTT
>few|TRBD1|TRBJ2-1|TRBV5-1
CASSLPFPQGSSYNEQFF
TGCGCCAGCAGCCTTCCCTTTCCACAGGGGAGCTCCTACAATGAGCAGTTCTTC
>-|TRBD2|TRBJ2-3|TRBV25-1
CASSGSGSPGDTQYF
TGTGCCAGCAGTGGTAGCGGGAGTCCCGGAGATACGCAGTATTTT
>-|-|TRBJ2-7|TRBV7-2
CASSLAVAPGDYEQYF
TGTGCCAGCAGCTTAGCAGTCGCGCCAGGGGACTACGAGCAGTACTTC
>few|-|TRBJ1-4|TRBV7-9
CATTRGGTNEKLFF
TGTGCCACCACCCGAGGAGGGACTAATGAAAAACTGTTTTTT
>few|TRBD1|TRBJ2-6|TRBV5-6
CASSLTTGAASGANVLTF
TGTGCCAGCAGCTTGACTACAGGGGCGGCCTCTGGGGCCAACGTCCTGACTTTC
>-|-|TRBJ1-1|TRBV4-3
CASSQDSRGVNTEAFF
TGCGCCAGCAGCCAAGATTCCCGGGGGGTGAACACTGAAGCTTTCTTT
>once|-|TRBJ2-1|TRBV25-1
CASSEYEGWNNEQFF
TGTGCCAGCAGTGAATACGAGGGCTGGAACAATGAGCAGTTCTTC
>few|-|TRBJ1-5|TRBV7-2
CASSLVADSNQPQHF
TGTGCCAGCAGCTTGGTCGCAGATAGCAATCAGCCCCAGCATTTT
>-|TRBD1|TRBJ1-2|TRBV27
CASSLSGDRGYGYTF
TGTGCCAGCAGTCTAAGCGGGGACAGGGGTTATGGCTACACCTTC
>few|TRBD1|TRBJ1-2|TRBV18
CASSPLGTVNYGYTF
TGTGCCAGCTCACCACTCGGGACAGTTAACTATGGCTACACCTTC
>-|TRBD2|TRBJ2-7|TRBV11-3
CASSLGLAAEQYF
TGTGCCAGCAGCTTGGGGCTAGCGGCCGAGCAGTACTTC
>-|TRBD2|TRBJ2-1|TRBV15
CATSSPPRGQGASGGYNEQFF
TGTGCCACCAGCAGCCCACCCCGTGGGCAGGGGGCTAGCGGGGGGTACAATGAGCAGTTCTTC
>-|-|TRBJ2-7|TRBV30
CACLSTRDYSYEQYF
TGTGCCTGCCTCTCCACCCGAGACTACTCCTACGAGCAGTACTTC
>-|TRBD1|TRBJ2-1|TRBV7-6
CASSLGGQLSSYNEQFF
TGTGCCAGCAGCTTAGGGGGACAGCTTAGCTCCTACAATGAGCAGTTCTTC
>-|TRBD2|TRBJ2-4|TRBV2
CASRRSGTSWNIQYF
TGTGCCAGCAGGAGGTCTGGGACTAGCTGGAACATTCAGTACTTC
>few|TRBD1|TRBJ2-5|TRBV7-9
CASSPGTGGWGQETQYF
TGTGCCAGCAGCCCTGGGACAGGGGGCTGGGGCCAAGAGACCCAGTACTTC
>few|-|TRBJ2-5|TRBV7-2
CASSFRREETQYF
TGTGCCAGCAGCTTCAGGAGGGAAGAGACCCAGTACTTC
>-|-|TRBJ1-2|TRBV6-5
CASRSSGIGGYTF
TGTGCCAGCAGGTCATCGGGTATAGGCGGCTACACCTTC
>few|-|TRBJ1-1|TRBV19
CASSSAGNTEAFF
TGTGCCAGTTCTTCGGCGGGAAACACTGAAGCTTTCTTT
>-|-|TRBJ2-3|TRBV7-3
CASSLNAVDTQYF
TGTGCCAGCAGCCTTAACGCGGTGGATACGCAGTATTTT
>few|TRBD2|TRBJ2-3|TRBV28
CASTSTPGGSNTQYF
TGTGCCAGCACCTCCACACCGGGGGGATCAAATACGCAGTATTTT
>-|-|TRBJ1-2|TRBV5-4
CASSSDRYGYTF
TGTGCCAGCAGCTCGGACAGATATGGCTACACCTTC
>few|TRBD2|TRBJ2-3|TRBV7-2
CASSLRLAGGITSTDTQYF
TGTGCCAGCAGCTTAAGATTAGCGGGAGGGATTACTAGCACAGATACGCAGTATTTT
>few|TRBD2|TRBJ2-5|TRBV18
CASSTGTSGQETQYF
TGTGCCAGCTCTACCGGGACTAGCGGTCAAGAGACCCAGTACTTC
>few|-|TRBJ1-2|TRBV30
CAWSVLGGVGYTF
TGTGCCTGGAGTGTTTTGGGGGGGGTTGGCTACACCTTC
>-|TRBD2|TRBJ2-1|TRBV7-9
CASSSNSGGGGNEQFF
TGTGCCAGCAGCTCGAATAGCGGGGGAGGGGGCAATGAGCAGTTCTTC
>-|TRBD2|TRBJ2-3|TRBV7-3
CASSLRAGVPDTQYF
TGTGCCAGCAGCTTAAGAGCGGGAGTCCCAGATACGCAGTATTTT
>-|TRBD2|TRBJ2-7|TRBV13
CASSTLAGRSTHEQYF
TGTGCCAGCAGCACCTTAGCGGGTAGGAGTACTCACGAGCAGTACTTC
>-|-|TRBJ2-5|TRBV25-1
CASSEFTGQETQYF
TGTGCCAGCAGTGAATTTACAGGGCAAGAGACCCAGTACTTC
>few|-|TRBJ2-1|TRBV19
CASTHSRGLYNEQFF
TGTGCCAGTACTCATTCCAGGGGTCTCTACAATGAGCAGTTCTTC
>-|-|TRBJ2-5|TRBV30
CAWNEGGWETQYF
TGTGCCTGGAATGAGGGTGGGTGGGAGACCCAGTACTTC
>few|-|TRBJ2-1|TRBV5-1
CASSFRPRSGNEQFF
TGCGCCAGCAGCTTCCGTCCCCGGTCAGGCAATGAGCAGTTCTTC
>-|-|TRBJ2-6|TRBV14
CASSHQGGRAGANVLTF
TGTGCCAGCAGCCACCAGGGAGGTAGGGCTGGGGCCAACGTCCTGACTTTC
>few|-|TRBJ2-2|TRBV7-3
CASSSPTTGELFF
TGTGCCAGCAGCTCCCCTACCACCGGGGAGCTGTTTTTT
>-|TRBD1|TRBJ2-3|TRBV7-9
CASSLTGVDTQYF
TGTGCCAGCAGCTTAACAGGGGTAGATACGCAGTATTTT
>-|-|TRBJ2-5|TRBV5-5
CASSQDQGATQYF
TGTGCCAGCAGCCAAGATCAAGGGGCGACCCAGTACTTC
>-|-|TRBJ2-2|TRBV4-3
CASSAGHTGELFF
TGCGCCAGCAGCGCGGGGCACACCGGGGAGCTGTTTTTT
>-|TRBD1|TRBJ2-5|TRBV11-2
CASSGTAQETQYF
TGTGCCAGCAGCGGGACAGCCCAAGAGACCCAGTACTTC
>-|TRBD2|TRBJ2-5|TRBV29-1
CSVDGASGTFQETQYF
TGCAGCGTTGATGGCGCTAGCGGGACCTTCCAAGAGACCCAGTACTTC
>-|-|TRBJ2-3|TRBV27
CASSLFSDTQYF
TGTGCCAGCAGTTTATTCTCGGATACGCAGTATTTT
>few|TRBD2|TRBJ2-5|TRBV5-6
CASSLSGLAIQETQYF
TGTGCCAGCAGCTTGTCGGGACTAGCGATTCAAGAGACCCAGTACTTC
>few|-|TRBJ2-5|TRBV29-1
CSVEEPDGKETQYF
TGCAGCGTTGAAGAGCCCGACGGGAAAGAGACCCAGTACTTC